This TCR beta chain stems from a study of T cell changes during pregnancy in multiple sclerosis. TCRdb keeps only in-frame clones here, not all; method: immunoSEQ multiplex PCR. The sample has tens of thousands of clones, around nine tenths seen once. Per the germline V gene, CDR1 is LNHNV and CDR2 is YYDKDF (reference sequence). Trimming stripped 3 bases from V and 2 bases from J, with 16 bases between. The CDR3 spans 16 residues. The receptor's source is a female donor with multiple sclerosis, enrolled in a pregnancy study. Sample: CD8+ T cells from peripheral blood mononuclear cells, taken before pregnancy. This rearrangement joins TRBV15 to TRBJ1-2, with a tentative D call TRBD1 (5 bases). In DNA form, the CDR3 reads TGTGCCACCAGCAGTATACCCAGGGAGGACAACTATGGCTACACCTTC. Amino acid sequence: CATSSIPREDNYGYTF.